Listed below are T cell receptor beta chains from one sample, sequenced in a study of PD-L1 blockade in urothelial cancer. Sequencing used immunoSEQ multiplex PCR; TCRdb keeps in-frame clones, though not all of them. This sample carries 57,000 or so clones, over 70% of them seen once, and the ten largest clones take approximately 4%. The sequences come from PBMCs, collected around atezolizumab (anti-PD-L1) treatment. The source is a man in his 70s with urothelial cancer. Each CDR3 is given with its conserved first and last residue. The order of the fields is V gene, clone size, D gene, J gene, CDR3 DNA, CDR3 protein. The D gene is left open where the match is weak. Clone size, where shown, is once, few, many, or a class for clones that have expanded.

V gene: TRBV5-1
clone size: -
D gene: -
J gene: TRBJ2-7
CDR3 DNA: TGCGCCAGCAGCCCAGGACAATTACTACCCCCCTACGAGCAGTACTTC
CDR3 protein: CASSPGQLLPPYEQYF

V gene: TRBV30
clone size: once
D gene: -
J gene: TRBJ2-7
CDR3 DNA: TGTGCCTGGAGTCGCGGGCGGCCGGGAGAGGGCTACGAGCAGTACTTC
CDR3 protein: CAWSRGRPGEGYEQYF

V gene: TRBV30
clone size: once
D gene: TRBD1
J gene: TRBJ1-4
CDR3 DNA: TGTGCCTGGAGGGACAGGGGCCGGAATGAAAAACTGTTTTTT
CDR3 protein: CAWRDRGRNEKLFF

V gene: TRBV19
clone size: -
D gene: TRBD2
J gene: TRBJ2-5
CDR3 DNA: TGTGCCAGTAGTGCTAGTACGGCGGGAGAAGGTGAGACCCAGTACTTC
CDR3 protein: CASSASTAGEGETQYF

V gene: TRBV7-9
clone size: -
D gene: TRBD2
J gene: TRBJ2-7
CDR3 DNA: TGTGCCAGCAGCTTAACTAGCGGAGTCAACGAGCAGTACTTC
CDR3 protein: CASSLTSGVNEQYF

V gene: TRBV4-1
clone size: few
D gene: TRBD1
J gene: TRBJ1-4
CDR3 DNA: TGCGCCAGCAGCCAAGGGCGACAGGGTGAAAAACTGTTTTTT
CDR3 protein: CASSQGRQGEKLFF

V gene: TRBV19
clone size: few
D gene: -
J gene: TRBJ2-1
CDR3 DNA: TGTGCCAGTAGTATAAGGGACTCCTGGATACTCTTC
CDR3 protein: CASSIRDSWILF

V gene: TRBV9
clone size: -
D gene: -
J gene: TRBJ2-1
CDR3 DNA: TGTGCCAGCAGCGAACAGGGATGGGGCAATGAGCAGTTCTTC
CDR3 protein: CASSEQGWGNEQFF

V gene: TRBV6-1
clone size: -
D gene: TRBD2
J gene: TRBJ2-5
CDR3 DNA: TGTGCCAGCATAGAGCGGGGGCTCGGTGAGACCCAGTACTTC
CDR3 protein: CASIERGLGETQYF

V gene: TRBV27
clone size: -
D gene: TRBD2
J gene: TRBJ2-1
CDR3 DNA: TGTGCCAGCAGGATTAGTCTAGCGGGATACAATGAGCAGTTCTTC
CDR3 protein: CASRISLAGYNEQFF

V gene: TRBV29-1
clone size: -
D gene: -
J gene: TRBJ2-1
CDR3 DNA: TGCAGCGCTAACAGGGACTACAATGAGCAGTTCTTC
CDR3 protein: CSANRDYNEQFF

V gene: TRBV28
clone size: once
D gene: TRBD1
J gene: TRBJ2-5
CDR3 DNA: TGTGCCAGCAGTTTTCGGGACAGGTTTGAGACCCAGTACTTC
CDR3 protein: CASSFRDRFETQYF

V gene: TRBV13
clone size: -
D gene: -
J gene: TRBJ1-2
CDR3 DNA: TGTGCCAGCAGCCCTCGATGGGAGGAGGGAAATTATGGCTACACCTTC
CDR3 protein: CASSPRWEEGNYGYTF

V gene: TRBV20-1
clone size: -
D gene: TRBD2
J gene: TRBJ2-1
CDR3 DNA: TGCAGTGCGGGACTAGCATCGGAGCAGTTCTTC
CDR3 protein: CSAGLASEQFF

V gene: TRBV5-8
clone size: once
D gene: -
J gene: TRBJ2-7
CDR3 DNA: TGTGCCAGCAGCTTGGCAGTTTCCTACGAGCAGTACTTC
CDR3 protein: CASSLAVSYEQYF

V gene: TRBV30
clone size: medium-sized
D gene: TRBD1
J gene: TRBJ1-2
CDR3 DNA: TGTGCCTGGAGTGGACAGGGCTATGGCTACACCTTC
CDR3 protein: CAWSGQGYGYTF

V gene: TRBV10-2
clone size: -
D gene: TRBD1
J gene: TRBJ2-5
CDR3 DNA: TGCGCCAGCACCAGCGACAGGGGGTCCGAAGAGACCCAGTACTTC
CDR3 protein: CASTSDRGSEETQYF